Each of the 27 T cell receptor beta chains below was sequenced from the same sample in a study of beta chain features in type 1 diabetes. Study-level points and caveats: Shortening of TCRB CDR3s, moderate but significant, appeared in all four CD4+ subsets of Type 1 diabetes patients.

Antigen specificity for these receptors is unknown. The isolated RNA, all of it, was reverse transcribed, so expressed TCRB transcripts were what got sequenced. The table came from immunoSEQ multiplex PCR; TCRdb's copy has only in-frame clones and leaves some out. Of roughly 180,000 clones listed, about 7.8% were seen once; the top ten hold around 0.94%. Specimen: central memory CD4+ T cells from blood. These TCRs come from a woman in her 40s with type 1 diabetes.

The chain carries TRBV28 and TRBJ2-2, with TRBD1 matching 7 bases. CDR3 length equals 15 residues. Germline V gene data show CDR1 as MDHEN and CDR2 as SYDVKM. V shed 6 bases, J shed 6 bases, and the junction held 10 bases outside the gene matches. The CDR3 loop is CASRPNRGPAGELFF. In DNA form, the CDR3 reads TGTGCCAGCAGGCCCAACAGGGGACCTGCCGGGGAGCTGTTTTTT.

The chain combines TRBV18 with TRBJ1-4; D may be TRBD1 (6 bases). V dropped 2 bases and J dropped 4 bases, with 11 bases sitting between them. Germline-derived CDR1 and CDR2 are KGHSH and LQKENI. The CDR3 has 15 residues. The CDR3: CASSPSRQVNEKLFF. The CDR3 bases are TGTGCCAGCTCACCATCAAGACAGGTTAATGAAAAACTGTTTTTT.

This clone was counted ten times or more. V and J are TRBV25-1 and TRBJ1-5; D remains ambiguous. CDR1 MGHDK and CDR2 SYGVNS come from the germline V gene. The length of the CDR3 is 12 residues. The V gene lost 5 bases and the J gene lost 6 bases, with 8 bases spanning the gap. CDR3 amino acids: CASSRDFQPQHF. The CDR3 bases are TGTGCCAGCAGTAGAGACTTTCAGCCCCAGCATTTT.

This clone was found a few times. The CDR3 bases are TGCGCCAGCAGCCAAGAGGTCACAAACTATGGCTACACCTTC. This encodes CASSQEVTNYGYTF. This sequence joins TRBV4-1 and TRBJ1-2; D gene uncertain. The germline V gene encodes CDR1 MGHRA and CDR2 YSYEKL. CDR3 length: 14 residues. Between the trimmed V and J ends, which lost 0 bases and 2 bases, there was a span of 7 bases.

This sequence joins TRBV28 and TRBJ1-2; the D is unclear. From germline, CDR1 is MDHEN and CDR2 SYDVKM. V shed 2 bases and J shed 4 bases, with 11 bases lying between them. This CDR3 comprises 14 residues. The CDR3 here is CASSLQQLTYGYTF. Written as DNA, the CDR3 is TGTGCCAGCAGTTTACAACAGCTCACCTATGGCTACACCTTC.

The J gene is TRBJ1-3, the V gene TRBV6-6; D not certain. Germline V gives CDR1 MNHNY, CDR2 SVGAGI (reference sequence). This CDR3 region has 14 residues. Trimming took off 2 bases at V and 4 bases at J, with 9 bases between the two ends. The CDR3 DNA follows: TGTGCCAGCAGTTACCAACAGACCGGAAACACCATATATTTT. This encodes CASSYQQTGNTIYF.

This clone was seen only a few times. The V gene is TRBV30, the J gene TRBJ2-1, with D perhaps matching TRBD2 (6 bases). Germline CDR1 is GTSNPN and CDR2 is SVGIG (reference sequence). The CDR3 has 16 amino acids. The ends were cut back, 0 bases at V and 0 bases at J, with 12 bases in the middle. This CDR3 is CAWSVWDSSSYNEQFF. CDR3 in DNA: TGTGCCTGGAGTGTATGGGACTCAAGCTCCTACAATGAGCAGTTCTTC.

The rearrangement links TRBV11-2 to TRBJ2-3; 9 bases fit TRBD2. Germline values: CDR1 SGHAT, CDR2 FQNNGV. Trimming removed 3 bases from V and 2 bases from J; junction bases left unmatched: 6. CDR3 length equals 16 residues. The CDR3 DNA reads TGTGCCAGCAGCTTTAAAGCGGGGGGCCCCACAGATACGCAGTATTTT. Its protein is CASSFKAGGPTDTQYF. The full variable domain, completed using reference TRBV11-2 and TRBJ2-3, is EAGVAQSPRYKIIEKRQSVAFWCNPISGHATLYWYQQILGQGPKLLIQFQNNGVVDDSQLPKDRFSAERLKGVDSTLKIQPAKLEDSAVYLCASSFKAGGPTDTQYFGPGTRLTVL.

The CDR3 reads CASSPNYEKLFF. The DNA of the CDR3 is TGTGCCAGCAGTCCCAATTATGAAAAACTGTTTTTT. The chain employs TRBV27 and TRBJ1-4, with no clear D. From germline, CDR1 is MNHEY and CDR2 SMNVEV (reference sequence). V lost 5 bases and J lost 6, with 7 bases in between. The CDR3 has 12 residues.

This clone was detected only a few times. The chain combines TRBV7-6 with TRBJ1-1; possibly TRBD1 for D (6 bases). V shed 5 bases and J shed 2 bases, with 18 bases lying between them. The germline V gene has CDR1 SGHVS and CDR2 FNYEAQ. The CDR3 totals 16 residues. The CDR3 nucleotides are TGTGCCAGCAGCCCGGGGACACCCCTCGGAAACACTGAAGCTTTCTTT. This encodes CASSPGTPLGNTEAFF.

The J gene is TRBJ1-1, the V gene TRBV30; D unresolved. The V gene's germline CDR1 is GTSNPN and CDR2 SVGIG (reference sequence). The CDR3 is made up of 13 amino acids. Trimming took 4 bases from V and 3 from J, leaving 12 bases between them. The CDR3 sequence: CAWKRVVDTEAFF. The CDR3 DNA sequence: TGTGCCTGGAAACGGGTGGTGGACACTGAAGCTTTCTTT.

This clone was detected a few times. The chain is built from TRBV11-2 and TRBJ2-3; no clear D gene. The V end was cut by 5 bases, the J end by 4 bases, with 7 bases between. The CDR3 runs to 12 residues. Germline CDR1 SGHAT, CDR2 FQNNGV. CDR3 bases: TGTGCCAGCAGCCAAAATTCAGATACGCAGTATTTT. Translated, it gives CASSQNSDTQYF.

The V gene is TRBV10-3, the J gene TRBJ1-1, with D possibly TRBD1 on 5 matching bases. Looked up from germline, CDR1 is ENHRY and CDR2 is SYGVKD. The CDR3 length is 13 residues. V was pared by 5 bases and J by 2 bases, with 9 bases between. The CDR3 spells CAISLQVNTEAFF. CDR3 nucleotides: TGTGCCATCAGTCTACAGGTAAACACTGAAGCTTTCTTT.

This chain connects TRBV27 to TRBJ1-4, with D tentatively TRBD1 (5 bases). Germline V gene lookup returns CDR1 MNHEY and CDR2 SMNVEV (reference sequence). CDR3 length: 15 amino acids. V shed 4 bases and J shed 0 bases, with 9 bases lying between them. The CDR3 is CASSSEGATNEKLFF. In DNA, the CDR3 is TGTGCCAGCAGTTCAGAAGGGGCAACTAATGAAAAACTGTTTTTT.

This clone was seen only a few times. The V and J genes are TRBV27 and TRBJ2-7, with D maybe TRBD2 (6 bases). Germline CDR1 is MNHEY and CDR2 is SMNVEV (reference sequence). Between the trimmed V and J ends, which lost 8 bases and 4 bases, there was a span of 15 bases. The CDR3 covers 13 residues. CDR3: CASYAGWGYEQYF. For the CDR3, the DNA is TGTGCCAGCTATGCGGGATGGGGATACGAGCAGTACTTC.

V is TRBV7-2 and J is TRBJ2-3; 13 bases agree with TRBD2. V trimming: 5 bases; J trimming: 1 base; junction bases outside the gene matches: 12. Germline CDR1 reads SGHTA; CDR2 reads FQGNSA. The CDR3 has 19 amino acids. This CDR3 reads CASSPRTSGGLFGTDTQYF. CDR3 bases: TGTGCCAGCAGCCCTCGGACTAGCGGGGGCCTTTTTGGCACAGATACGCAGTATTTT.

This clone was counted a few times. The chain joins TRBV7-9 to TRBJ1-2; D is uncertain. The CDR3 runs to 13 residues. Between the trimmed V and J ends, which lost 2 bases and 8 bases, there was a span of 12 bases. The germline V gene encodes CDR1 SEHNR and CDR2 FQNEAQ (reference sequence). The DNA for the CDR3 is TGTGCCAGCAGCTTACCTGACCAGAGGGGCTACACCTTC. Translation gives CASSLPDQRGYTF.

This clone was observed a handful of times. The chain carries TRBV7-9 and TRBJ1-1; weak D call: TRBD1 (5 bases). This CDR3 region has 15 residues. Trimming removed 2 bases at V and 9 bases at J, with 19 bases between. The germline CDR1 and CDR2 sequences are SEHNR and FQNEAQ (reference sequence). CDR3 protein: CASSLSQSGGRKAFF. As DNA, the CDR3 is TGTGCCAGCAGCTTAAGCCAGTCGGGGGGACGGAAAGCTTTCTTT.

This clone has a count of ten or more. J is TRBJ2-1 and V is TRBV29-1; 13 bases agree with TRBD2. Trimming cost V 5 bases and J 8 bases; bases outside gene matches: 6. The CDR3 covers 14 residues. Germline CDR1 SQVTM, CDR2 ANQGSEA. The CDR3 DNA is TGCAGCGTTAGCGGGACTAGCGGGATCGATGAGCAGTTCTTC. Translated, it gives CSVSGTSGIDEQFF.

The genes are TRBV7-9 and TRBJ2-3; 8 bases are a match to TRBD1. Germline trimming cut 1 base from V and 1 base from J; bases unmatched to any gene: 10. CDR1 is SEHNR and CDR2 is FQNEAQ in the germline V gene (reference sequence). The CDR3 covers 18 residues. The CDR3: CASSLGSLGGQGTDTQYF. The CDR3 DNA sequence: TGTGCCAGCAGCTTAGGGTCACTAGGGGGACAGGGCACAGATACGCAGTATTTT.

This clone has only a few counts. The rearrangement uses TRBV10-3 and TRBJ2-1, with TRBD1 matching over 10 bases. The CDR3 contains 14 residues. Germline CDR1 ENHRY, CDR2 SYGVKD. The junction had 1 base not matched to a gene; V was cut back by 4 bases and J by 4 bases. The CDR3 loop is CAISGTGGYNEQFF. In DNA form, the CDR3 reads TGTGCCATCAGTGGGACAGGGGGTTACAATGAGCAGTTCTTC.

This clone was counted a few times. The CDR3: CASSSLGQSNTEAFF. In DNA, the CDR3 is TGTGCCAGCAGCTCTCTGGGCCAATCAAACACTGAAGCTTTCTTT. This sequence joins TRBV7-2 and TRBJ1-1; D is undetermined. V lost 4 bases and J 2 bases, leaving 14 bases between the germline ends. The CDR3 is 15 residues long. Germline-derived CDR1 and CDR2 are SGHTA and FQGNSA.

V usage is TRBV5-4 and J usage is TRBJ2-1; D unclear. Germline V gene data show CDR1 as SGHNT and CDR2 as YYREEE (reference sequence). The CDR3 runs 16 residues. Trimming took 3 bases from V and 7 from J, leaving 20 bases between them. The chain's CDR3 is CASSSAGRGLGNEQFF. CDR3 DNA: TGTGCCAGCAGCTCCGCTGGCCGCGGTTTGGGTAATGAGCAGTTCTTC.

CDR3: CASSLSPMTGRGYTF. The CDR3 DNA reads as TGCGCCAGCAGCTTGTCACCGATGACAGGGCGAGGCTACACCTTC. The rearrangement joins TRBV5-1 to TRBJ1-2; 7 nucleotides line up with TRBD1. With V trimmed by 1 base and J by 8 bases, 11 bases remained unmatched. This CDR3 has 15 amino acids. Germline CDR1 and CDR2: SGHRS and YFSETQ. The variable domain in full, with the rest retrieved from reference TRBV5-1 and TRBJ1-2, is KAGVTQTPRYLIKTRGQQVTLSCSPISGHRSVSWYQQTPGQGLQFLFEYFSETQRNKGNFPGRFSGRQFSNSRSEMNVSTLELGDSALYLCASSLSPMTGRGYTFGSGTRLTVV.

This clone was detected a few times. The J gene is TRBJ2-6, the V gene TRBV9, with D perhaps TRBD2 (6 bases). CDR3 length equals 17 residues. The germline V gene encodes CDR1 SGDLS and CDR2 YYNGEE. Trimming took 4 bases from V and 0 from J, leaving 14 bases between them. CDR3 region: CASSPSGLFSGANVLTF. Written as DNA, the CDR3 is TGTGCCAGCAGCCCGTCCGGACTATTCTCTGGGGCCAACGTCCTGACTTTC.

This rearrangement joins TRBV4-1 to TRBJ2-7, with TRBD2 as a possible D gene (6 bases). Trimming took 4 bases from V and 1 from J, leaving 14 bases between them. CDR3 length equals 15 residues. The germline V gene encodes CDR1 MGHRA and CDR2 YSYEKL. CDR3 loop: CASSRGVGGSYEQYF. Here the CDR3 DNA reads TGCGCCAGCAGCCGGGGGGTTGGGGGATCCTACGAGCAGTACTTC.

This chain links TRBV10-3 with TRBJ2-1; unclear D gene. CDR1 and CDR2 from the germline V gene are ENHRY and SYGVKD. Trimming pared 0 bases from V and 13 bases from J, leaving 13 bases between. The CDR3 spans 13 residues. DNA for the CDR3: TGTGCCATCAGTGAGTCTAGTCGCGACAACCAGTTCTTC. It codes for CAISESSRDNQFF.